These T cell receptor beta chains were read from a single sample in a study of blood T cell repertoires in COVID-19. TCRdb's table, derived via immunoSEQ multiplex PCR, lists solely in-frame clones and lacks some. This table holds approximately 85,000 clones, about 92% found once. Specimen: peripheral blood. The source is a man between 50 and 59 years old with acute or convalescent COVID-19. Both conserved end residues are part of each CDR3. The order of the fields is D gene, clone size, J gene, V gene, CDR3 DNA, CDR3 protein. D genes are given only for firm matches. Clone size appears in some rows only: once, few, many, or a class for an expanded clone.

D gene: .; clone size: .; J gene: TRBJ2-1; V gene: TRBV5-4; CDR3 DNA: TGTGCCAGCAGCTTGAGTCAGGGCCTCCACAATGAGCAGTTCTTC; CDR3 protein: CASSLSQGLHNEQFF
D gene: .; clone size: .; J gene: TRBJ2-7; V gene: TRBV12-3/TRBV12-4; CDR3 DNA: TGTGCCAGCAGTTTATCAGGGGAGCAGTACTTC; CDR3 protein: CASSLSGEQYF
D gene: .; clone size: .; J gene: TRBJ1-1; V gene: TRBV5-1; CDR3 DNA: TGCGCCAGCAGCTTCGATATCGGGTCTGAAGCTTTCTTT; CDR3 protein: CASSFDIGSEAFF
D gene: .; clone size: .; J gene: TRBJ1-6; V gene: TRBV7-3; CDR3 DNA: TGTGCCAGCAGCGCCGCGGGCAAGTCACCCCTCCACTTT; CDR3 protein: CASSAAGKSPLHF
D gene: TRBD2; clone size: .; J gene: TRBJ2-1; V gene: TRBV2; CDR3 DNA: TGTGCCAGCCTAGGACTAGCGGGAAACAATGAGCAGTTCTTC; CDR3 protein: CASLGLAGNNEQFF
D gene: TRBD1; clone size: .; J gene: TRBJ1-5; V gene: TRBV19; CDR3 DNA: TGTGCCAGTAGTGTCTTACCGGGACAGGGGGGGCAGCCCCAGCATTTT; CDR3 protein: CASSVLPGQGGQPQHF
D gene: .; clone size: .; J gene: TRBJ1-3; V gene: TRBV19; CDR3 DNA: TGTGCCAGTAGTGTCCCAGGGGAGAGGAGAAACACCATATATTTT; CDR3 protein: CASSVPGERRNTIYF
D gene: TRBD2; clone size: .; J gene: TRBJ2-3; V gene: TRBV7-2; CDR3 DNA: TGTGCCAGCAGCTTAGGGCTAGCGGGGGAAGGCACAGATACGCAGTATTTT; CDR3 protein: CASSLGLAGEGTDTQYF
D gene: .; clone size: .; J gene: TRBJ1-5; V gene: TRBV7-2; CDR3 DNA: TGTGCCAGCAGCTTTGAGGCTAGCAATCAGCCCCAGCATTTT; CDR3 protein: CASSFEASNQPQHF
D gene: .; clone size: .; J gene: TRBJ1-2; V gene: TRBV3-1/TRBV3-2; CDR3 DNA: .; CDR3 protein: CASSQDSVRGGYTF
D gene: .; clone size: .; J gene: TRBJ2-3; V gene: TRBV29-1; CDR3 DNA: TGCAGCGCCTCTCAGGGCGTAGGCCGCACAGATACGCAGTATTTT; CDR3 protein: CSASQGVGRTDTQYF
D gene: .; clone size: few; J gene: TRBJ2-2; V gene: TRBV3-1/TRBV3-2; CDR3 DNA: TGTGCCAGCAGCCAAGAAGTAATGCGGGCCGGGGAGCTGTTTTTT; CDR3 protein: CASSQEVMRAGELFF
D gene: TRBD1; clone size: .; J gene: TRBJ1-2; V gene: TRBV27; CDR3 DNA: TGTGCCAGCACCCAACAGGGGGCACCCTATGGCTACACCTTC; CDR3 protein: CASTQQGAPYGYTF
D gene: TRBD1; clone size: .; J gene: TRBJ2-2; V gene: TRBV7-9; CDR3 DNA: TGTGCCAGCAGCTCGGGACAGGGGAACACCGGGGAGCTGTTTTTT; CDR3 protein: CASSSGQGNTGELFF
D gene: .; clone size: .; J gene: TRBJ2-1; V gene: TRBV4-3; CDR3 DNA: TGCGCCAGCAGCCAAGATTGGGCTAATGAGCAGTTCTTC; CDR3 protein: CASSQDWANEQFF
D gene: .; clone size: .; J gene: TRBJ1-3; V gene: TRBV6-2/TRBV6-3; CDR3 DNA: TGTGCCAGCAGTTATGGACAGCAAGACTCTGGAAACACCATATATTTT; CDR3 protein: CASSYGQQDSGNTIYF
D gene: .; clone size: .; J gene: TRBJ1-1; V gene: TRBV3-1/TRBV3-2; CDR3 DNA: TGTGCCAGCAGCCAAGATAGGGGCTTGGGGAGGGAAGCTTTCTTT; CDR3 protein: CASSQDRGLGREAFF
D gene: .; clone size: .; J gene: TRBJ2-2; V gene: TRBV19; CDR3 DNA: TGTGCCAGTAGGTCGGACAGCTCCACCACCGGGGAGCTGTTTTTT; CDR3 protein: CASRSDSSTTGELFF
D gene: .; clone size: .; J gene: TRBJ1-6; V gene: TRBV19; CDR3 DNA: TGTGCCAGTACCAAGGACACCTATAATTCACCCCTCCACTTT; CDR3 protein: CASTKDTYNSPLHF
D gene: TRBD1; clone size: few; J gene: TRBJ1-1; V gene: TRBV29-1; CDR3 DNA: TGCAGCGTTGAGTCAGGGGGCACTGAAGCTTTCTTT; CDR3 protein: CSVESGGTEAFF
D gene: TRBD1; clone size: .; J gene: TRBJ2-2; V gene: TRBV3-1/TRBV3-2; CDR3 DNA: TGTGCCAGCAGCCAAAGGAGCAGGGGGCAGAGCACCGGGGAGCTGTTTTTT; CDR3 protein: CASSQRSRGQSTGELFF
D gene: TRBD2; clone size: .; J gene: TRBJ2-3; V gene: TRBV9; CDR3 DNA: TGTGCCAGCAGCGTAGGGCTAGCGGGAGGGCCGGTAGATACGCAGTATTTT; CDR3 protein: CASSVGLAGGPVDTQYF